The clone carrying this T cell receptor (beta chain) showed up many times. Antigen specificity is unknown. This specimen belongs to a study of glioma-infiltrating T cells. General study points: Tissue and blood shared very few CDR3 sequences.

Trimming left V 2 bases short and J 7 bases short, with 12 bases between. Germline CDR1 reads MNHEY; CDR2 reads SVGEGT. The CDR3 runs to 15 residues. TCR alpha and beta CDR3 regions were amplified from RNA using iRepertoire nested multiplex PCR. TCRdb re-analysed the multiplex PCR reads in MiXCR, keeping a single row per CDR3 protein. Among 100,000 to 150,000 distinct CDR3 sequences listed, around a quarter were seen once. This chain joins TRBV6-2 or TRBV6-3 and TRBJ1-6; D not certain. The sequence came from a human donor with low-grade glioma or glioblastoma, undergoing nonglioma brain surgery, or in good health (not recorded which). Sequencing used glioma tissue, nonneoplastic brain tissue, or PBMCs (not recorded which). Here the CDR3 reads CASSYGQFLNSPLHF. Written as DNA, the CDR3 is TGTGCCAGCAGTTACGGGCAGTTTCTCAATTCACCCCTCCACTTT.